The clone carrying this TCR beta chain has only one observation. This sample is part of a study of control samples from healthy donors and cancer patients. Trimming shortened V by 4 bases and J by 9 bases, and 12 bases separated the two germline ends. This CDR3 contains 12 residues. Libraries were prepared by immunoSEQ multiplex PCR; TCRdb keeps only in-frame clonotypes and omits some of them. This sample has over 150,000 clones, with more than 85% found just once. The chain employs TRBV12-3 or TRBV12-4 and TRBJ1-2; maybe TRBD1 (5 bases). The sequence was collected from a woman in her thirties or forties in good health. Sample: blood. CDR3 amino acids: CASSSTGPRYTF. The CDR3 bases are TGTGCCAGCAGTTCCACGGGACCTCGCTACACCTTC.